This T cell receptor beta chain is drawn from a study of T cell clones after liver transplantation. Study-level background: Patients counted as tolerant after at least one year off all immunosuppression, enzymes not exceeding twice normal.

Here immunoSEQ multiplex PCR was the method, and the copy in TCRdb shows in-frame clones only, minus some. This repertoire shows 50,000 to 70,000 clones, about 70% found once; its top ten account for 2.8%. CDR3 length equals 16 residues. The germline V gene encodes CDR1 SGHTA and CDR2 FQGNSA. V lost 0 bases and J 3 bases, leaving 9 bases between the germline ends. V is TRBV7-2 and J is TRBJ2-6; D possibly corresponds to TRBD2 (6 bases). Sequencing used CD4+ T cells from blood, obtained at the approximately 16-month timepoint. This TCR came from a human patient who received a liver transplant. The graft donor may be the source of some T cells. In DNA, the CDR3 is TGTGCCAGCAGCTTAGCCCTCGGGGGTGGGGCCAACGTCCTGACTTTC. Protein sequence: CASSLALGGGANVLTF.